These 3 T cell receptor beta chains share one sample of origin, sequenced in a study of response to subunit inactivated influenza vaccine. TCRdb ran MiXCR on the RT-PCR reads and lists one entry per CDR3 protein. Of approximately 700,000 distinct CDR3 sequences in the sample, roughly 14% were seen once. The sample was PBMCs from blood, taken 14 to 15 days before vaccination. These TCRs come from a man aged 45-65 years who received an inactivated influenza vaccine.

Ten or more counts support this clonotype. This sequence joins TRBV5-1 and TRBJ1-2; D gene unclear. This CDR3 is 16 amino acids long. Germline V gene lookup returns CDR1 SGHRS and CDR2 YFSETQ. V was trimmed by 4 bases and J by 0 bases, leaving 16 bases between them. CDR3 protein: CASSHQSGNTNYGYTF. For the CDR3, the DNA is TGCGCCAGCAGCCACCAGTCGGGGAATACTAACTATGGCTACACCTTC.

The chain employs TRBV3-1 and TRBJ2-7; 10 nucleotides align to TRBD1. CDR3 length: 13 amino acids. Germline V gene lookup returns CDR1 LGHDT and CDR2 YNNKEL (reference sequence). The V and J ends lost 8 bases and 1 base, in that order; junction bases with no gene match: 2. Here the CDR3 reads CASGQGGSYEQYF. As DNA, the CDR3 is TGTGCCAGCGGACAGGGGGGATCCTACGAGCAGTACTTC.

The chain is built from TRBV4-1 and TRBJ1-5; 9 bases are a match to TRBD1. V gave up 3 bases and J gave up 3 bases; unmatched junction bases: 12. The CDR3 is 18 amino acids. The germline V gene has CDR1 MGHRA and CDR2 YSYEKL. CDR3 sequence: CASSHKPGTGTVNQPQHF. The CDR3 DNA follows: TGCGCCAGCAGCCACAAACCCGGGACAGGGACCGTCAATCAGCCCCAGCATTTT.